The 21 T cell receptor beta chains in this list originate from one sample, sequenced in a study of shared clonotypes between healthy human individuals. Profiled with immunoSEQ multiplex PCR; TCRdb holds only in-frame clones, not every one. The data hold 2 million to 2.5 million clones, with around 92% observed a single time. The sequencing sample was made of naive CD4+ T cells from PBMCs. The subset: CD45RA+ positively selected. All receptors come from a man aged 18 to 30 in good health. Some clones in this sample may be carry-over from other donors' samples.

This CDR3 is CASSLSGDPAYEQYF. The CDR3, as DNA: TGTGCCAGCAGTCTTAGCGGGGACCCAGCCTACGAGCAGTACTTC. J is TRBJ2-7 and V is TRBV28; 8 nucleotides align to TRBD2. Germline CDR1 is MDHEN and CDR2 is SYDVKM. Unmatched junction bases numbered 8, after V lost 5 bases and J lost 2 bases. CDR3 length equals 15 residues.

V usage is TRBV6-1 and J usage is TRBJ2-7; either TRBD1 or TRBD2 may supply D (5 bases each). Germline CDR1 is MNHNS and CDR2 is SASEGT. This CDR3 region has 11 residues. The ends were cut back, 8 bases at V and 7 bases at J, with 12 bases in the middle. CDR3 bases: TGTGCCAGCGGGACCTATGGGGAGCAGTACTTC. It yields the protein CASGTYGEQYF.

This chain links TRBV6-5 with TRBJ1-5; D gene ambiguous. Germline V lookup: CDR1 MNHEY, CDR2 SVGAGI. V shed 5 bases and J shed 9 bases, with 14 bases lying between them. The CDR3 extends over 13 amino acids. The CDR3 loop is CASSPRKVLPQHF. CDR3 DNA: TGTGCCAGCAGTCCGAGAAAGGTCTTGCCCCAGCATTTT.

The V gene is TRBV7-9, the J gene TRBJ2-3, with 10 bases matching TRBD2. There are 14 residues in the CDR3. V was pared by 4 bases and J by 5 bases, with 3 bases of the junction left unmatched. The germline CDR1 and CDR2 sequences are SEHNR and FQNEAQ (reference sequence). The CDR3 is CASSSGTSEDTQYF. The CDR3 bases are TGTGCCAGCAGCTCAGGGACTAGCGAAGATACGCAGTATTTT.

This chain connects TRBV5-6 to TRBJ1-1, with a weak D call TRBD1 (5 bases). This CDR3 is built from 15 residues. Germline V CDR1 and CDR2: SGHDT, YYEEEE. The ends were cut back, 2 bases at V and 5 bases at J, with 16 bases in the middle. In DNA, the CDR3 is TGTGCCAGCAGCTTTACGAGGGGAGCAGCAACTGAAGCTTTCTTT. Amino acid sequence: CASSFTRGAATEAFF.

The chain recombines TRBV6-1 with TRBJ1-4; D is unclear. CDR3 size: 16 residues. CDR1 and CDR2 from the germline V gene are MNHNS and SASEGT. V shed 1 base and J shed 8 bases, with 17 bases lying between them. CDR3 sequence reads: CASSEVFKEAWEKLFF. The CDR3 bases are TGTGCCAGCAGTGAAGTTTTTAAAGAGGCCTGGGAAAAACTGTTTTTT.

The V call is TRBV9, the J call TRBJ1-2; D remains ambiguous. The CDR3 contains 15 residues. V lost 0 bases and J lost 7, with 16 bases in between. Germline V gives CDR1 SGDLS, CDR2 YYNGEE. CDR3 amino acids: CASSVDGSGGTGYTF. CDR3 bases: TGTGCCAGCAGCGTAGATGGCTCCGGAGGTACTGGCTACACCTTC.

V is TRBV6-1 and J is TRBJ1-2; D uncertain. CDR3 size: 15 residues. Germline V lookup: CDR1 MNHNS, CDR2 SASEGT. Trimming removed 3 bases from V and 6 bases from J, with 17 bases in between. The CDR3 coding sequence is TGTGCCAGCAGTGAGACCACTAGGGAGTATCATGGCTACACCTTC. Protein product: CASSETTREYHGYTF.

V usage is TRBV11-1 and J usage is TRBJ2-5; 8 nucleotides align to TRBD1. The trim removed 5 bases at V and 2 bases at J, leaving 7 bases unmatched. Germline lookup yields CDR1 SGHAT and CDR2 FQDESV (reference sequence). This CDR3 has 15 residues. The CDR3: CASSRGQVEQETQYF. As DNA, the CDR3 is TGTGCCAGCAGCCGGGGACAGGTGGAACAAGAGACCCAGTACTTC. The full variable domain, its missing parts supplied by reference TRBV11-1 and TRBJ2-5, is EAEVAQSPRYKITEKSQAVAFWCDPISGHATLYWYRQILGQGPELLVQFQDESVVDDSQLPKDRFSAERLKGVDSTLKIQPAELGDSAMYLCASSRGQVEQETQYFGPGTRLLVL.

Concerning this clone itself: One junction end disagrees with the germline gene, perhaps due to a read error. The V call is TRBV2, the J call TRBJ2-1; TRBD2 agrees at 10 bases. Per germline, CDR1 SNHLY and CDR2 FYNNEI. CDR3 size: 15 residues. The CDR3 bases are TGTGCCAGCAGAGAAGCGGGGGGGTCCTACAATGAGCAGTTCTTC. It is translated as CASREAGGSYNEQFF.

The CDR3 is CASYQLPNTEAFF. The DNA for the CDR3 is TGTGCCAGCTATCAGCTTCCTAACACTGAAGCTTTCTTT. This chain joins TRBV28 and TRBJ1-1; D is ambiguous. Between the trimmed V and J ends, which lost 8 bases and 2 bases, there was a span of 12 bases. The CDR3 length is 13 residues. From germline, CDR1 is MDHEN and CDR2 SYDVKM.

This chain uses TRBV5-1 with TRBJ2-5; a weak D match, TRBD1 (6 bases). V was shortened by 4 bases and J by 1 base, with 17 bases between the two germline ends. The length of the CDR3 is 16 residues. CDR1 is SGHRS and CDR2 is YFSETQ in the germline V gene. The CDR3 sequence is CASSRRSGAIQETQYF. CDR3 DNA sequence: TGCGCCAGCAGCAGAAGGTCAGGGGCCATCCAAGAGACCCAGTACTTC.

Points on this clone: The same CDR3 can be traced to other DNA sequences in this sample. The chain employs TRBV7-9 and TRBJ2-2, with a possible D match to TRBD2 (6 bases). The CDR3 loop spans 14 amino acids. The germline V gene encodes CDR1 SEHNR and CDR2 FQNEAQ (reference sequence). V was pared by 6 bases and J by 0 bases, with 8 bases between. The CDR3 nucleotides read TGTGCCAGCAGTCGACTAGCGAACACCGGGGAGCTGTTTTTT. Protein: CASSRLANTGELFF.

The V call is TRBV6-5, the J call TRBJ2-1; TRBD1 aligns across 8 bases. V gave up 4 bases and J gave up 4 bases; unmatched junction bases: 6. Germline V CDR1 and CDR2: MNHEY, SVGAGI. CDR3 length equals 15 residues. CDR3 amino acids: CASSSLRQGYNEQFF. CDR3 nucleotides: TGTGCCAGCAGTTCATTGCGACAGGGGTACAATGAGCAGTTCTTC.

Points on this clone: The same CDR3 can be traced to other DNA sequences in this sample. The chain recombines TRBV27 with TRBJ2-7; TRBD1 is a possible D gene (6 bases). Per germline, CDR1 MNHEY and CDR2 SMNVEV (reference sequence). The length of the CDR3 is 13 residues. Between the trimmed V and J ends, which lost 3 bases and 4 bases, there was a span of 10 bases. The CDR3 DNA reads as TGTGCCAGCAGTTTGAACAGGGCTTACGAGCAGTACTTC. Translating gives CASSLNRAYEQYF.

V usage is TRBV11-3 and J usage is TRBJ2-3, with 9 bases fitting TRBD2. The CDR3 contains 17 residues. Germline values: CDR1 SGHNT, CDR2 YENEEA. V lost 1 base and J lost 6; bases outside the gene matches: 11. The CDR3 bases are TGTGCCAGCAGCTTAGGGGGTAGCGGGAGTTTGGTGGATACGCAGTATTTT. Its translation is CASSLGGSGSLVDTQYF.

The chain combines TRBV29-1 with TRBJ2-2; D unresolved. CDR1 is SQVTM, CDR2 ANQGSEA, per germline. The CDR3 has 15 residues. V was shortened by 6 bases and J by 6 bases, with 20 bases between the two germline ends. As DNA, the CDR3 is TGCAGCGTCCGCCGGGTCACCGACCGACCCGGGGAGCTGTTTTTT. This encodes CSVRRVTDRPGELFF.

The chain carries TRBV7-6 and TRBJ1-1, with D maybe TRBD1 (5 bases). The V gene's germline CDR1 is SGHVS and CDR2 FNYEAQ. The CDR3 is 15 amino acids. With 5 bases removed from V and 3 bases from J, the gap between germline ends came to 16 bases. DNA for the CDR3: TGTGCCAGCAGCCGGGGGAGCATCGGGGACACTGAAGCTTTCTTT. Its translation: CASSRGSIGDTEAFF.

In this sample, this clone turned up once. The CDR3 coding sequence is TGCGCCAGCAGCTCCGCGACAGGAGGGGAGACCCAGTACTTC. It translates to CASSSATGGETQYF. The chain employs TRBV5-1 and TRBJ2-5; possibly TRBD1 or TRBD2 for D (6 bases each). There are 14 residues in the CDR3. With 3 bases removed from V and 5 bases from J, the gap between germline ends came to 14 bases. CDR1 is SGHRS and CDR2 is YFSETQ in the germline V gene.

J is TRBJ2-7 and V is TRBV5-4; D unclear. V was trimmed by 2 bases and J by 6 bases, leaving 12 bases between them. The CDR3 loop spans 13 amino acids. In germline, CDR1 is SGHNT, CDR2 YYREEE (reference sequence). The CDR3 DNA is TGTGCCAGCAGCTTCTTGGAGCCGGGCGAGCAGTACTTC. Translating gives CASSFLEPGEQYF.

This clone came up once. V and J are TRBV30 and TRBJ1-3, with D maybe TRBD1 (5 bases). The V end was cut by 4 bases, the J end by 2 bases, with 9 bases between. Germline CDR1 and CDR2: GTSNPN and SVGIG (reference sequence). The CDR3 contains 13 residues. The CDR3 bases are TGTGCCTGGAACCAGGGAACTGGAAACACCATATATTTT. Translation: CAWNQGTGNTIYF.